In its sample, the clone carrying this TCR beta chain was seen once. The antigen is undetermined. This entry is derived from a study of PD-1 blockade in classical Hodgkin lymphoma. In the study overall: Nivolumab dosed at 3 mg/kg went to patients intravenously every 2 weeks.

Using immunoSEQ multiplex PCR, the repertoire was profiled, and TCRdb retains in-frame clones only, with some absent. This repertoire shows approximately 60,000 clones, over 85% found once; its top ten account for 9.7%. The CDR3 sequence is 14 residues long. Germline loops: CDR1 SEHNR, CDR2 FQNEAQ (reference sequence). The ends were cut back, 2 bases at V and 6 bases at J, with 10 bases in the middle. Broader study findings: For complete responders, baseline diversity was comparable to that of newly diagnosed patients. The drivers behind the repertoire differences, possibly disease activity or prior therapy, remain undefined.

Each and every patient relapsed after autologous stem cell transplantation, and patients got differing brentuximab vedotin exposure. This TCR came from a human donor with classical Hodgkin lymphoma. The genes are TRBV7-9 and TRBJ1-4; possibly TRBD1 for D (6 bases). The material sequenced was peripheral blood mononuclear cells (PBMCs), taken at baseline. CDR3 nucleotide sequence: TGTGCCAGCAGCTTATACAGGGAGGATGAAAAACTGTTTTTT. Its translation: CASSLYREDEKLFF.